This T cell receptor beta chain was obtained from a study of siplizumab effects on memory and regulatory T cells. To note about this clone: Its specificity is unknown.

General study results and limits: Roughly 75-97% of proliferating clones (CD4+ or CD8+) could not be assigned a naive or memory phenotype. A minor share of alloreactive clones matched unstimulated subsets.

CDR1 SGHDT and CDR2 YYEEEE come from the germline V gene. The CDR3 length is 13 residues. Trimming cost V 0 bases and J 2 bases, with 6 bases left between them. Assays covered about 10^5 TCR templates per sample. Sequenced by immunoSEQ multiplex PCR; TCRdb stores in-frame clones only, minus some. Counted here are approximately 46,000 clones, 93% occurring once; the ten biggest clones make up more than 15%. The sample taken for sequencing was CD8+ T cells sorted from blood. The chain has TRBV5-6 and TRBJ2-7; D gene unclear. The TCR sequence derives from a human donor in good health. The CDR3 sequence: CASSLDTTYEQYF. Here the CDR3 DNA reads TGTGCCAGCAGCTTGGACACCACCTACGAGCAGTACTTC.